This T cell receptor beta chain was retrieved from a study of blood T cell repertoires in COVID-19. Germline CDR1 is MNHEY and CDR2 is SVGAGI. The V end lost 8 bases, the J end lost 0 bases, and 7 bases lay between the germline ends. The CDR3 loop spans 12 amino acids. Assay: immunoSEQ multiplex PCR; the TCRdb copy retains only in-frame clones and omits some. The repertoire holds over 150,000 clones, with around 84% as singletons. The origin of this receptor is a man aged 45-65 years with active or convalescent COVID-19. The V gene is TRBV6-5, the J gene TRBJ1-2; D uncertain. The sequencing input was peripheral blood. CDR3 residues: CASSQANYGYTF. The CDR3 nucleotides read TGTGCCAGCTCCCAGGCTAACTATGGCTACACCTTC.